The entry that follows covers one TCR beta chain sequence. Other nucleotide sequences from this sample produce the same CDR3. Everyone who took part was about 18 to 89 years old, and they came from about two dozen US areas. The record originates from a study of blood T cell repertoires in COVID-19. Study context: The United States, Italy and Spain were the sources of the acute and convalescent COVID-19 samples.

Original data processing: Amplified reference gene primers provided the basis for estimating nucleated cell counts. Data came from immunoSEQ multiplex PCR; TCRdb stores just in-frame clones and leaves some out. The DNA was the basis for D and trimming; V, J and clone size are from that table. The data show hundreds of thousands of clones, around 81% seen once. This CDR3 spans 13 amino acids. Germline values: CDR1 SGHRS, CDR2 YFSETQ. V lost 3 bases, J lost 8 bases, and 14 bases lay in between. Input material: PBMCs or T cells enriched from blood (not recorded which). This chain links TRBV5-1 with TRBJ1-2, with a weak D call TRBD1 (6 bases). This receptor was taken from a man aged 25-45 years with acute COVID-19. Written as DNA, the CDR3 is TGCGCCAGCAGCTCTACAGGGATGGGCGGCTACACCTTC. Its translation: CASSSTGMGGYTF.